This TCR beta chain was recovered during a study of blood T cell repertoires in COVID-19. In this sample, this clone turned up once. The CDR3 has 15 amino acids. The V gene's germline CDR1 is SGHRS and CDR2 YFSETQ. Trimming took 4 bases from V and 5 from J, leaving 18 bases between them. Method: immunoSEQ multiplex PCR; TCRdb's copy keeps in-frame clones and lacks some. This table holds 400,000 to 450,000 clones, about nine tenths found once. The receptor was isolated from a woman between 50 and 59 years old with COVID-19, enrolled during active disease. The V and J genes are TRBV5-1 and TRBJ1-1; D may be TRBD1 (6 bases). The sample consisted of peripheral blood. The CDR3 loop reads CASSPAGVRGTEAFF. DNA for the CDR3: TGCGCCAGCAGCCCCGCGGGGGTGAGGGGGACTGAAGCTTTCTTT.